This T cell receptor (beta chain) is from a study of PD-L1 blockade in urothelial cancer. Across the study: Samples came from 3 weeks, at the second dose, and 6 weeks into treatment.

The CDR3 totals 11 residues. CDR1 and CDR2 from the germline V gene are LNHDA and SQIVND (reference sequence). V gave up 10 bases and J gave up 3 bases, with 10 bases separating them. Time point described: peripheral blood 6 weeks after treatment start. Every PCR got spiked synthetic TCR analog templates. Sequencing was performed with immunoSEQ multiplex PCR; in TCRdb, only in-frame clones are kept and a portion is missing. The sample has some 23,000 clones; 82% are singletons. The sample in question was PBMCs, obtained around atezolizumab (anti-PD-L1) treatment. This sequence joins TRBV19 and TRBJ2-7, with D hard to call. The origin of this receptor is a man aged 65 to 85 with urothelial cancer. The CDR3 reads CAISDGYEQYF. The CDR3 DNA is TGTGCCATCAGCGACGGCTACGAGCAGTACTTC.